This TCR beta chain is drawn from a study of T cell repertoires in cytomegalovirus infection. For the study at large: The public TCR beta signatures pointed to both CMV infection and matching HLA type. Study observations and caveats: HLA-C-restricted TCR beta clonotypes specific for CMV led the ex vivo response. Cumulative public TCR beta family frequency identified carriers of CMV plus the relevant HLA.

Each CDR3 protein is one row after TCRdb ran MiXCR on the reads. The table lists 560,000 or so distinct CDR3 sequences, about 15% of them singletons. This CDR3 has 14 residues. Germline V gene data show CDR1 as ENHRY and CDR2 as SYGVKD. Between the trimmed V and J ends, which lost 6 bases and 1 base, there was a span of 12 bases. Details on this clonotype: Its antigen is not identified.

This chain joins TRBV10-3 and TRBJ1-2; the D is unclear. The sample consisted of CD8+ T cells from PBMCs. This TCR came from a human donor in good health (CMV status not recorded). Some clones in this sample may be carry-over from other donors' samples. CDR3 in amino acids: CAIRLTDDNYGYTF. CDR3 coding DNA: TGTGCCATCAGACTGACTGATGATAACTATGGCTACACCTTC.